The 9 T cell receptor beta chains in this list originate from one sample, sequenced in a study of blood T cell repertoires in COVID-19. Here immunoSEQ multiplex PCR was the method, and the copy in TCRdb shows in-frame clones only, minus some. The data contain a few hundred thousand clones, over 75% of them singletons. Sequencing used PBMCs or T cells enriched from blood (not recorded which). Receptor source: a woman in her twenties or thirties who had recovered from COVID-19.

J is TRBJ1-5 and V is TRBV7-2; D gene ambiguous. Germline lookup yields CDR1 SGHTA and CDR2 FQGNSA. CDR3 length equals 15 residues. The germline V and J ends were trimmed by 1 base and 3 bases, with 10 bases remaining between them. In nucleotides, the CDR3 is TGTGCCAGCAGCTTAGTACTAGGTTTCAATCAGCCCCAGCATTTT. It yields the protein CASSLVLGFNQPQHF.

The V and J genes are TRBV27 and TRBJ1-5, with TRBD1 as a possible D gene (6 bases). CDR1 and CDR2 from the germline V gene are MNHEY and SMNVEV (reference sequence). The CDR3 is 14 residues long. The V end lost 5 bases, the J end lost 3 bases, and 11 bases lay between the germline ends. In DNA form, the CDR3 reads TGTGCCAGCAGTAAACAGGGAACCAATCAGCCCCAGCATTTT. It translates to CASSKQGTNQPQHF.

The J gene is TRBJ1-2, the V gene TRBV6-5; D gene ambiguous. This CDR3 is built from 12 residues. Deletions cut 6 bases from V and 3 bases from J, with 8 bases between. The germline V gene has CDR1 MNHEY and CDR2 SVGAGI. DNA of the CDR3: TGTGCCAGCAGGGAGGCAGACTATGGCTACACCTTC. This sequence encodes CASREADYGYTF.

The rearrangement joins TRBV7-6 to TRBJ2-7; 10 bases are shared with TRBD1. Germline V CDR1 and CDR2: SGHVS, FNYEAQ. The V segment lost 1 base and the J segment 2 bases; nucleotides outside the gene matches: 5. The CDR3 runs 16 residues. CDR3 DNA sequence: TGTGCCAGCAGCTTAGTAGCGACAGGGGGCCCCTACGAGCAGTACTTC. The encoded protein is CASSLVATGGPYEQYF. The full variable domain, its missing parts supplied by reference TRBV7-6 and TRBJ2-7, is GAGVSQSPRYKVTKRGQDVALRCDPISGHVSLYWYRQALGQGPEFLTYFNYEAQQDKSGLPNDRFSAERPEGSISTLTIQRTEQRDSAMYRCASSLVATGGPYEQYFGPGTRLTVT.

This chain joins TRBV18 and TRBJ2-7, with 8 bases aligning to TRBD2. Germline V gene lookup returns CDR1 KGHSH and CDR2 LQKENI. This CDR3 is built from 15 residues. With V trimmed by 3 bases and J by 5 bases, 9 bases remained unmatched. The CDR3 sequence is CASSPAGGGFNEQYF. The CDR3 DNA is TGTGCCAGCTCACCCGCCGGGGGGGGCTTTAACGAGCAGTACTTC.

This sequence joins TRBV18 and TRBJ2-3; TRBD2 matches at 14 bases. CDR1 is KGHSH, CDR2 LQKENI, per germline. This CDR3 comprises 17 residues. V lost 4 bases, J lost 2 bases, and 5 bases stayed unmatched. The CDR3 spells CASSRRTSGGTTDTQYF. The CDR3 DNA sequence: TGTGCCAGCTCACGAAGGACTAGCGGGGGGACCACAGATACGCAGTATTTT.

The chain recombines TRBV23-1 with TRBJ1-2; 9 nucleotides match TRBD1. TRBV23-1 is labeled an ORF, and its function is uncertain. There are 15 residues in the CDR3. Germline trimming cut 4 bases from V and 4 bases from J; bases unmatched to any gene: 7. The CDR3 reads CASSRRTGVFYGYTF. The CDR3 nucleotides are TGCGCCAGCAGTCGGCGGACAGGGGTCTTCTATGGCTACACCTTC.

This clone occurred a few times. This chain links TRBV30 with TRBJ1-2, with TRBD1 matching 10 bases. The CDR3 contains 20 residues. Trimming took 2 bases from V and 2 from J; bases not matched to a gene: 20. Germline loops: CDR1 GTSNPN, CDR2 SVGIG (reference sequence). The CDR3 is CAWSPPGTGQGEGSNYGYTF. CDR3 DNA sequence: TGTGCCTGGAGTCCACCCGGGACCGGACAGGGGGAAGGGTCAAACTATGGCTACACCTTC.

CDR3 protein: CASSLAGLNTEAFF. The CDR3 DNA sequence: TGTGCCAGCAGCTTAGCGGGCTTGAACACTGAAGCTTTCTTT. The rearrangement uses TRBV7-2 and TRBJ1-1, with D uncertain. V gave up 0 bases and J gave up 0 bases, with 5 bases separating them. CDR3 size: 14 residues. Germline CDR1 is SGHTA and CDR2 is FQGNSA.